This TCR beta chain appears in the sequencing data of a study of CD8 T cells in ankylosing spondylitis. Study-wide findings and caveats: One TCR beta motif, made up of eight or nine highly homologous variants, appeared characteristic of ankylosing spondylitis blood.

The V end was cut by 5 bases, the J end by 0 bases, with 3 bases between. This CDR3 is 12 amino acids long. This clonotype has ten or more counts. Its antigen is not identified. TCRdb recomputed calls from the 5' RACE reads with MiXCR, one row per CDR3 protein. This table has tens of thousands of distinct CDR3 sequences, 6.2% appearing once. Sequenced material: synovial fluid, either unsorted or a sorted T cell fraction (not recorded which). The TCR comes from a male donor with ankylosing spondylitis. The chain recombines TRBV12-3 or TRBV12-4 with TRBJ2-3, with D hard to call. The CDR3 region has the DNA TGTGCCAGCAGTGTGAGCACAGATACGCAGTATTTT. Protein sequence: CASSVSTDTQYF.